These T cell receptor beta chains were read from a single sample in a study of response to subunit inactivated influenza vaccine. TCRdb passed the RT-PCR reads through MiXCR, listing each CDR3 protein once. Found here are roughly 630,000 distinct CDR3 sequences, 14% of them singletons; the top ten hold 7.5% to 9%. Sequences were derived from PBMCs from blood, sampled 14 days before vaccination. These receptors all come from a man aged 50-59 years who received an inactivated influenza vaccine. The CDR3 runs from the conserved cysteine through the conserved F or W. The D gene is left open where the match is weak. A row's size may be missing; if present it is once, few, many or a size class.

D	size	J	V	CDR3	DNA
TRBD1	few	TRBJ2-1	TRBV9	CASSVPDSGQGAIGEQFF	TGTGCCAGCAGCGTACCCGACTCTGGACAGGGGGCTATCGGGGAGCAGTTCTTC
-	few	TRBJ2-5	TRBV6-6	CASLRDIQETQYF	TGTGCCAGCCTCCGGGACATCCAAGAGACCCAGTACTTC
TRBD2	-	TRBJ2-2	TRBV14	CASSQGLAGGPNSGELFF	TGTGCCAGCAGCCAAGGACTAGCGGGAGGGCCTAACTCCGGGGAGCTGTTTTTT
-	many	TRBJ2-1	TRBV29-1	CSVEGSGAKLNEQFF	TGCAGCGTTGAGGGCTCGGGCGCCAAACTTAATGAGCAGTTCTTC
TRBD2	-	TRBJ2-7	TRBV27	CASCGGIGYEQYF	TGTGCCAGCTGCGGGGGGATAGGCTACGAGCAGTACTTC
-	few	TRBJ1-6	TRBV9	CASSFGTAGSPLHF	TGTGCCAGCAGCTTCGGGACCGCTGGGTCACCCCTCCACTTT
TRBD2	few	TRBJ2-7	TRBV6-2/TRBV6-3	CASSQPKTSGDPTYEQYF	TGTGCCAGCAGTCAGCCTAAGACTAGCGGGGACCCTACCTACGAGCAGTACTTC
-	many	TRBJ2-1	TRBV7-7	CASSLGPYSSRSYNEQFF	TGTGCCAGCAGCTTAGGCCCTTATTCTAGCCGATCCTACAATGAGCAGTTCTTC
-	few	TRBJ2-3	TRBV29-1	CSVPAGATDTQYF	TGCAGCGTCCCGGCGGGGGCCACAGATACGCAGTATTTT
TRBD1	-	TRBJ2-1	TRBV5-1	CASIPTPGQDYNEQFF	TGCGCCAGCATCCCCACACCGGGACAGGATTACAATGAGCAGTTCTTC
-	-	TRBJ1-5	TRBV4-2	CASSQDTGGNQPQHF	TGTGCCAGCAGCCAAGACACGGGTGGCAATCAGCCCCAGCATTTT
-	many	TRBJ2-7	TRBV7-9	CASSLDQVNYEQYF	TGTGCCAGCAGCTTAGATCAGGTAAACTACGAGCAGTACTTC
TRBD2	few	TRBJ2-5	TRBV10-3	CAISETYSGAPQETQYF	TGTGCCATCAGTGAGACCTATAGCGGGGCACCCCAAGAGACCCAGTACTTC
-	few	TRBJ2-5	TRBV7-2	CASSTTGAGETQYF	TGTGCCAGCAGTACCACCGGGGCTGGAGAGACCCAGTACTTC
TRBD1	few	TRBJ2-7	TRBV20-1	CSASGTGGNAIYEQYF	TGCAGTGCTTCCGGGACAGGAGGAAACGCCATCTACGAGCAGTACTTC
-	-	TRBJ2-7	TRBV30	CAWSVRWDWEQYF	TGTGCCTGGAGTGTACGTTGGGATTGGGAGCAGTACTTC
-	few	TRBJ2-7	TRBV4-1	CASSLYDTVGLYEQYF	TGCGCCAGCAGCCTTTACGACACGGTCGGCCTCTACGAGCAGTACTTC
TRBD1	-	TRBJ1-4	TRBV15	CATSRERQGGEKLFF	TGTGCCACCAGCAGAGAACGACAGGGTGGTGAAAAACTGTTTTTT
TRBD2	few	TRBJ2-3	TRBV7-3	CASSLIGYSAGGRTDTQYF	TGTGCCAGCAGCTTAATAGGGTATTCTGCGGGAGGGAGAACAGATACGCAGTATTTT
-	few	TRBJ2-3	TRBV20-1	CSAPDSSKVTDTQYF	TGCAGTGCTCCGGATAGCTCAAAGGTCACAGATACGCAGTATTTT
-	-	TRBJ1-5	TRBV13	CASSNGRAGMPQHF	TGTGCCAGCAGCAACGGACGGGCCGGGATGCCCCAGCATTTT
-	few	TRBJ2-1	TRBV10-2	CASRVLSPYNEQFF	TGCGCCAGCAGAGTCCTTTCCCCATACAATGAGCAGTTCTTC
-	-	TRBJ2-3	TRBV20-1	CSARGVRGTTDTQYF	TGCAGTGCTAGGGGGGTGCGAGGCACCACAGATACGCAGTATTTT
-	-	TRBJ2-7	TRBV27	CASSVSAGSIYEQYF	TGTGCCAGCAGTGTATCGGCAGGATCGATTTACGAGCAGTACTTC
-	few	TRBJ1-1	TRBV6-2/TRBV6-3	CASRSAGSTEAFF	TGTGCCAGCCGCTCAGCAGGGAGCACTGAAGCTTTCTTT